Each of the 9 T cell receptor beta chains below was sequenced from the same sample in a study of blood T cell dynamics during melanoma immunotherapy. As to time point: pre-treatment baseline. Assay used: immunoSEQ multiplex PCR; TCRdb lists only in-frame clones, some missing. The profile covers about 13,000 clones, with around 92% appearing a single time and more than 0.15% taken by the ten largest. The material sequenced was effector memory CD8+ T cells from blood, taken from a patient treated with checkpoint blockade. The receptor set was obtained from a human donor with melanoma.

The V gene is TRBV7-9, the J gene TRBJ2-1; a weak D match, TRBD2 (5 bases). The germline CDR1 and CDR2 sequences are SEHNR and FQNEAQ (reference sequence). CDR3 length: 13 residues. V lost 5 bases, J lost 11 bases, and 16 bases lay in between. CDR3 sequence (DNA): TGTGCCAGCAGCGTCCCACTAGGCTTGAAGCAGTTCTTC. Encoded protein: CASSVPLGLKQFF. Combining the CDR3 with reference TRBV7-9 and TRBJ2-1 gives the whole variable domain DTGVSQNPRHKITKRGQNVTFRCDPISEHNRLYWYRQTLGQGPEFLTYFQNEAQLEKSRLLSDRFSAERPKGSFSTLEIQRTEQGDSAMYLCASSVPLGLKQFFGPGTRLTVL.

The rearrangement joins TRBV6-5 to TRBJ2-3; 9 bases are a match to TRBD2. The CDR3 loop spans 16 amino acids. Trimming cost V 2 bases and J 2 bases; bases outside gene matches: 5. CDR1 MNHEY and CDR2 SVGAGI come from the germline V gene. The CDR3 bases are TGTGCCAGCAGTTACGGGCTAGCGGGAACCACAGATACGCAGTATTTT. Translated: CASSYGLAGTTDTQYF.

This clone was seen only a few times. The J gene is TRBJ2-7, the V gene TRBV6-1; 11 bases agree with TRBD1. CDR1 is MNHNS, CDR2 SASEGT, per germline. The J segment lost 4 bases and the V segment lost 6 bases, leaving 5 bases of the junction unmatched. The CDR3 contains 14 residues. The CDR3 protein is CASRPGQGGYEQYF. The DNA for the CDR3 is TGTGCCAGCAGACCGGGACAGGGGGGTTACGAGCAGTACTTC.

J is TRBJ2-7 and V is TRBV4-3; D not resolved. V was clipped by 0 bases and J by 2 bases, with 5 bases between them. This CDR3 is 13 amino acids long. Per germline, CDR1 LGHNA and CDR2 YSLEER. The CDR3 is CASSQDLPYEQYF. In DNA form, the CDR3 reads TGCGCCAGCAGCCAAGATCTTCCCTACGAGCAGTACTTC.

CDR3 residues: CASSSTSRGNTEAFF. The CDR3 DNA is TGTGCCAGCAGTTCAACATCCCGCGGCAACACTGAAGCTTTCTTT. V gene TRBV28 combines with J gene TRBJ1-1; D not certain. V lost 4 bases and J lost 2, with 14 bases in between. The germline CDR1 and CDR2 sequences are MDHEN and SYDVKM. This CDR3 is 15 amino acids long. Full variable domain (missing parts from reference TRBV28 and TRBJ1-1): DVKVTQSSRYLVKRTGEKVFLECVQDMDHENMFWYRQDPGLGLRLIYFSYDVKMKEKGDIPEGYSVSREKKERFSLILESASTNQTSMYLCASSSTSRGNTEAFFGQGTRLTVV.

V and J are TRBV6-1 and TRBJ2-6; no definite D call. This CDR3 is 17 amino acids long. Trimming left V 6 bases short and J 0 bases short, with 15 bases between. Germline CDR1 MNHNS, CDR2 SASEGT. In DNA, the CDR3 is TGTGCCAGCAGCGAAAACCCTCCACACTCTGGGGCCAACGTCCTGACTTTC. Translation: CASSENPPHSGANVLTF.

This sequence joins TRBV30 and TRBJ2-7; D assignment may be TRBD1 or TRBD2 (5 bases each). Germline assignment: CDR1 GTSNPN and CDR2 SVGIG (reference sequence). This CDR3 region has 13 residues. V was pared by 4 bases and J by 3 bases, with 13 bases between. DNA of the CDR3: TGTGCCTGGACCGTGGGGGATTTCTACGAGCAGTACTTC. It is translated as CAWTVGDFYEQYF.

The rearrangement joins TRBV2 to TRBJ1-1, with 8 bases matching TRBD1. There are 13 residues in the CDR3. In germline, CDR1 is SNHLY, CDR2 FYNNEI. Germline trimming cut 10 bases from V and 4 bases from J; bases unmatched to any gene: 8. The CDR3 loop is CANGTGGVTEAFF. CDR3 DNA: TGTGCCAACGGGACAGGAGGGGTCACTGAAGCTTTCTTT. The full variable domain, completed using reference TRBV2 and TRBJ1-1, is EPEVTQTPSHQVTQMGQEVILRCVPISNHLYFYWYRQILGQKVEFLVSFYNNEISEKSEIFDDQFSVERPDGSNFTLKIRSTKLEDSAMYFCANGTGGVTEAFFGQGTRLTVV.

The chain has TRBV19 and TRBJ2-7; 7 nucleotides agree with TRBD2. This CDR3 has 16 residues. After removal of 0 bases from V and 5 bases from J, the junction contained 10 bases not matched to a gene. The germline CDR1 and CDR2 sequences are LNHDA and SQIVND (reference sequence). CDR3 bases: TGTGCCAGTAGTATAGATCATGCGGGAGCCCGTAACGAGCAGTACTTC. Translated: CASSIDHAGARNEQYF.